This TCR beta chain emerged from a study of blood T cells in healthy people across ages. Findings and caveats of the study: Estimated diversity that came from one million T cells was considered an underestimate.

Through a sample-barcoded 5' primer and a J-beta primer mix, a second PCR was run for about 6 to 11 cycles. TCRdb used MiXCR to reprocess the 5' RACE reads, holding one entry per CDR3 protein. The table shows about 780,000 distinct CDR3 sequences, with 55% to 65% occurring only once. This clonotype was counted a few times. As yet, its antigen is unknown. Trimming left V 4 bases short and J 11 bases short, with 14 bases between. Germline-derived CDR1 and CDR2 are LGHDT and YNNKEL (reference sequence). The CDR3 is 12 amino acids. Input material: blood. The TCR comes from a man aged 25-40 years in good health. The chain recombines TRBV3-1 with TRBJ2-5, with a possible D match to TRBD2 (5 bases). In nucleotides, the CDR3 is TGTGCCAGCAGCCCCCCAATTACGGGGCAGTACTTC. Amino acid sequence: CASSPPITGQYF.